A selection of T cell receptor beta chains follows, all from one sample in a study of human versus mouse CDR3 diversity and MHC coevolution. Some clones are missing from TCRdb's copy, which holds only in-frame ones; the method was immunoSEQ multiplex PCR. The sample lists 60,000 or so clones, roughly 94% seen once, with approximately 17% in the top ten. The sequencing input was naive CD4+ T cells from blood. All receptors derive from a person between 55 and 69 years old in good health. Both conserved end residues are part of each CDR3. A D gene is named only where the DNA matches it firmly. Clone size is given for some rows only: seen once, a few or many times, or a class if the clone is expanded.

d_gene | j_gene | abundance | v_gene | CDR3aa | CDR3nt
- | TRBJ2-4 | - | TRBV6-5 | CASSAWTEENIQYF | TGTGCCAGCAGTGCTTGGACAGAAGAAAACATTCAGTACTTC
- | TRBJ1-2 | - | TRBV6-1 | CASRADSHYGYTF | TGTGCCAGCAGAGCGGACAGCCACTATGGCTACACCTTC
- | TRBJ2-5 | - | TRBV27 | CASSVTGKPLATQYF | TGTGCCAGCAGTGTCACAGGGAAGCCCTTGGCGACCCAGTACTTC
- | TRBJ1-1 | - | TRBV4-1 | CASSQARVETEAFF | TGCGCCAGCAGCCAAGCCAGGGTCGAGACTGAAGCTTTCTTT
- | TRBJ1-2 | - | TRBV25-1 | CASSGDLSRPSGYTF | TGTGCCAGCAGCGGAGATTTGAGCCGCCCTTCCGGCTACACCTTC
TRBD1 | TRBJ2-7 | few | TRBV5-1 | CASRGQALYEQYF | TGCGCCAGCCGAGGACAGGCCCTTTACGAGCAGTACTTC
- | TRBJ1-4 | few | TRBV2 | CASSEEGVPNEKLFF | TGTGCCAGCAGTGAAGAAGGGGTTCCTAATGAAAAACTGTTTTTT
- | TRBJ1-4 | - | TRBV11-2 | CASSERGSPPTNEKLFF | TGTGCCAGCAGTGAACGAGGGTCCCCGCCAACTAATGAAAAACTGTTTTTT
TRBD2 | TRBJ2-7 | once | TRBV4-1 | CASSRELAGGLAYEQYF | TGCGCCAGCAGCCGGGAACTAGCGGGAGGGTTGGCGTACGAGCAGTACTTC
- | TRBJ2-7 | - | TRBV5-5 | CASSLLGYEQYF | TGTGCCAGCAGCTTACTTGGTTACGAGCAGTACTTC
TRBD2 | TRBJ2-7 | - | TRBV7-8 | CASSLAPSGSGEQYF | TGTGCCAGCAGCTTAGCGCCTAGCGGGTCTGGAGAGCAGTACTTC
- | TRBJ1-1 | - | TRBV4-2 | CASSQSGGRDTEAFF | TGTGCCAGCAGCCAAAGCGGCGGGCGGGACACTGAAGCTTTCTTT
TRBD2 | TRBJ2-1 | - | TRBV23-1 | CASGGPGTSGNTYNEQFF | TGCGCCAGCGGGGGGCCCGGGACTAGCGGGAATACCTACAATGAGCAGTTCTTC
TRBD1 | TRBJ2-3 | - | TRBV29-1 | CSVANRGPDTQYF | TGCAGCGTTGCGAACAGGGGGCCAGATACGCAGTATTTT
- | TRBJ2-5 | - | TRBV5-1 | CASSSEGRYQETQYF | TGCGCCAGCAGCTCCGAGGGAAGGTACCAAGAGACCCAGTACTTC
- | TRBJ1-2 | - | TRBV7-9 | CASSLVTASNYGYTF | TGTGCCAGCAGCTTAGTGACAGCCTCTAACTATGGCTACACCTTC
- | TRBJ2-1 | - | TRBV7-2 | CASSLGGITYNEQFF | TGTGCCAGCAGCTTAGGCGGGATAACCTACAATGAGCAGTTCTTC
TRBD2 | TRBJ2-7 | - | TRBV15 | CATSRGEGHVPYEQYF | TGTGCCACCAGCAGAGGGGAGGGCCACGTGCCCTACGAGCAGTACTTC
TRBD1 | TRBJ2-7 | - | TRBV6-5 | CASSFQGAGPYEQYF | TGTGCCAGCAGTTTCCAGGGGGCCGGACCTTACGAGCAGTACTTC